This T cell receptor beta chain was retrieved from a study of glioma-infiltrating T cells after dendritic cell vaccination (dated by TCRdb to 2015 to 2016). General notes on the study: The cohort included some 15 glioblastoma patients drawn from Phase I and II dendritic cell vaccination trials, of whom 9 were newly diagnosed and 6 had recurrent disease. Each patient got three intradermal injections of the dendritic cell vaccine, spaced at biweekly intervals, in the arm below the axilla. Between the early 2000s and the early 2010s, the patients were given dendritic cell vaccination pulsed with autologous tumor lysate. Deep sequencing of TCR beta CDR3 regions was used to quantify tumor-infiltrating lymphocyte content and compare tumor and blood repertoires in dendritic cell-vaccinated glioblastoma patients. The vaccine was prepared from monocyte-derived dendritic cells that were cultured for 6 to 7 days with IL-4 and GM-CSF and then pulsed overnight with autologous tumor lysate. Survival after dendritic cell vaccination was correlated with TCR sequencing metrics such as TIL content and the overlap between tumor and blood repertoires.

Using the immunoSEQ assay, TCRB CDR3 regions were amplified from roughly 1.8 micrograms of genomic DNA, or from all available DNA when less than that was on hand. Multiplex PCR used 60 forward primers for TCR V beta segments and 13 reverse primers for J beta segments. To estimate the number of reads per starting template, synthetic control templates were added to each sample at limiting dilution. Sequencing produced 87 bp reads on the Illumina HiSeq System. From the authors' description of their analysis: To remove PCR and sequencing errors, closely related sequences were merged with a nearest neighbor algorithm. TCR overlap was measured as the percentage of unique tumor TCR beta sequences that were also present in the peripheral blood of the same patient. TCRdb limited this immuneACCESS table to in-frame rearrangements with V and J called. A share of clones is missing; checked studies link under half to unresolved V genes, and the rest is unexplained. V, J and clone size were drawn from that table, and D and trimming were deduced from the DNA. For this sample the table gives 100,000 or so clones, of which around 87% were detected only once. The ten largest account for 2.5% to 3.5% of the sample.

In the case of this clone: What this receptor recognizes is not known. One base away there is no much larger clone; base qualities are not given.

What the study reported, not specific to this receptor: The three-group TCR overlap response model was characterized as speculative, and prospective validation of the model was stated to be required. Longer time to progression and overall survival after dendritic cell vaccination were predicted by higher estimated pretreatment TIL content. The cohort was small and heterogeneous, and full blood and tumor sets were available for few patients, with initial-recurrent tumor pairs available for even fewer patients. No direct relationship between TCR clonality and survival was found, suggesting that a diverse polyclonal response may matter.

In light of the paper, this sample's time point label describes: after dendritic cell vaccination, including at tumor progression/relapse. Selection of patients required sufficient residual fresh-frozen tumor tissue and over two years of available survival data. None of the glioblastoma patients carried an isocitrate dehydrogenase mutation, although molecular status otherwise varied. PBMC were collected before vaccination, two weeks after the third vaccination, and at tumor progression when it occurred. Genomic DNA was extracted with the Qiagen DNeasy Blood extraction Kit. CDR1 is given as LNHDA and CDR2 as SQIVND, both from the germline V gene (reference sequence). The CDR3 spans 14 residues, from the cysteine through the phenylalanine. Of all the DNA, just the CDR3 is kept, 42 bases in frame from base 1. V is pared back by 3 bases and J by 7 bases, with 12 bases lying between the germline termini.

Sequences were derived from blood, sampled after dendritic cell vaccination. The origin of this receptor is a human donor with glioblastoma. Here the chain combines TRBV19 and TRBJ2-2, with no D gene named confidently. The CDR3 protein is CASSILVFGGELFF. The DNA sequence reads TGTGCCAGTAGTATTCTCGTTTTCGGCGGGGAGCTGTTTTTT.